Listed here are 10 T cell receptor beta chains from one sample, sequenced in a study of cytomegalovirus exposure and HLA in healthy donors. PCR involved 60 Vbeta and 13 Jbeta primers. Produced via immunoSEQ multiplex PCR; TCRdb's table is partial and in-frame only. In the table there are hundreds of thousands of clones, 80% to 85% of which are singletons. Material: PBMCs. These receptors were obtained from a boy between 2 and 15 years old in good health and CMV-seronegative.

This clone was found a few times. J is TRBJ1-6 and V is TRBV7-8; D is uncertain. Germline V gene lookup returns CDR1 SGHVS and CDR2 FQNEAQ. The CDR3 totals 15 residues. V was trimmed by 2 bases and J by 7 bases, leaving 12 bases between them. CDR3 nucleotide sequence: TGTGCCAGCAGCTTATTTCAGGATCCCAATTCACCCCTCCACTTT. Amino acids: CASSLFQDPNSPLHF.

The gene calls are TRBV2 and TRBJ2-7, with 10 bases aligning to TRBD1. The CDR3 has 14 residues. Losses at the gene ends were 5 bases for V and 6 bases for J; bases not matched to a gene: 7. Germline V gene data show CDR1 as SNHLY and CDR2 as FYNNEI. DNA for the CDR3: TGTGCCAGCAGTCGGCGACAGGGGGCGACCGAGCAGTACTTC. It translates to CASSRRQGATEQYF. Based on the CDR3 plus reference TRBV2 and TRBJ2-7, the full variable domain is EPEVTQTPSHQVTQMGQEVILRCVPISNHLYFYWYRQILGQKVEFLVSFYNNEISEKSEIFDDQFSVERPDGSNFTLKIRSTKLEDSAMYFCASSRRQGATEQYFGPGTRLTVT.

This chain connects TRBV9 to TRBJ1-2; no clear D. Germline CDR1 SGDLS, CDR2 YYNGEE. CDR3 length: 13 amino acids. V lost 3 bases to trimming and J lost 7 bases, with 13 bases between them. Here the CDR3 DNA reads TGTGCCAGCAGCGCCTACATCTCGGGTGGCTACACCTTC. Protein product: CASSAYISGGYTF.

This rearrangement joins TRBV19 to TRBJ1-2; weak D call: TRBD1 (5 bases). With 5 bases removed from V and 0 bases from J, the gap between germline ends came to 13 bases. Germline CDR1 and CDR2: LNHDA and SQIVND (reference sequence). The length of the CDR3 is 15 residues. The CDR3 nucleotides read TGTGCCAGTAGTCCCAAAACAGGAGCTAACTATGGCTACACCTTC. As protein: CASSPKTGANYGYTF.

J is TRBJ2-3 and V is TRBV18, with D perhaps matching TRBD1 (6 bases). Trimming removed 1 base from V and 0 bases from J, with 11 bases in between. The CDR3 extends over 16 amino acids. Germline V gene lookup returns CDR1 KGHSH and CDR2 LQKENI. The CDR3 DNA sequence: TGTGCCAGCTCACCACAAGGACAGCCTAGCACAGATACGCAGTATTTT. It yields the protein CASSPQGQPSTDTQYF. Supplemented by reference TRBV18 and TRBJ2-3, the full variable domain reads NAGVMQNPRHLVRRRGQEARLRCSPMKGHSHVYWYRQLPEEGLKFMVYLQKENIIDESGMPKERFSAEFPKEGPSILRIQQVVRGDSAAYFCASSPQGQPSTDTQYFGPGTRLTVL.

This chain links TRBV19 with TRBJ1-2, with 8 bases matching TRBD1. The length of the CDR3 is 15 residues. V lost 5 bases and J lost 7; bases outside the gene matches: 12. The germline V gene has CDR1 LNHDA and CDR2 SQIVND (reference sequence). CDR3 coding DNA: TGTGCCAGTAGTCTACGAGGCAGGGGGCATATTGGCTACACCTTC. It specifies CASSLRGRGHIGYTF.

This clone has just a few counts. The J gene is TRBJ2-7, the V gene TRBV5-1; 9 nucleotides match TRBD2. The CDR3 is 18 amino acids. V was clipped by 7 bases and J by 2 bases; unmatched bases: 19. Germline loops: CDR1 SGHRS, CDR2 YFSETQ. The CDR3 spells CASCPCWLAGPKPYEQYF. The CDR3 nucleotides are TGCGCCAGCTGTCCCTGCTGGCTAGCGGGACCCAAACCCTACGAGCAGTACTTC.

This chain joins TRBV6-5 and TRBJ2-5, with 9 bases identical to TRBD2. The DNA end favors TRBJ2-7, so the J call may be wrong. The germline gives CDR1 MNHEY, CDR2 SVGAGI. This CDR3 has 15 residues. CDR3 nucleotide sequence: TGTGCCAGCAGTGGGGTGGCGGGGGGGCCGCGCGAGCAGTACTTC. Amino acids: CASSGVAGGPREQYF.

The V gene is TRBV6-1, the J gene TRBJ2-3, with a possible D match to TRBD1 (5 bases). Germline V gene lookup returns CDR1 MNHNS and CDR2 SASEGT. Trimming took off 2 bases at V and 5 bases at J, with 23 bases between the two ends. The CDR3 runs to 18 residues. CDR3 sequence reads: CASSEIRRRGSRGDTQYF. CDR3 nucleotides: TGTGCCAGCAGTGAAATAAGGAGAAGGGGAAGTCGAGGAGATACGCAGTATTTT.

The chain links TRBV7-9 to TRBJ2-7; D ambiguous. V lost 4 bases to trimming and J lost 5 bases, with 9 bases between them. This CDR3 is built from 12 residues. CDR1 is SEHNR, CDR2 FQNEAQ, per germline (reference sequence). The CDR3 reads CASSSPIDEQYF. CDR3 DNA sequence: TGTGCCAGCAGCTCCCCAATAGACGAGCAGTACTTC.